Detailed here is one T cell receptor (beta chain). The length of the CDR3 is 14 residues. Trimming took off 5 bases at V and 7 bases at J, with 16 bases between the two ends. From germline, CDR1 is PRHDT and CDR2 FYEKMQ (reference sequence). RNA totalling roughly 0.5 to 1 ug underwent reverse transcription with random hexamers. An immunoSEQ multiplex PCR generated amplified TCR beta CDR3 products spanning 54 Vbeta and 13 Jbeta. TCRdb processed the immunoSEQ multiplex PCR reads anew with MiXCR; each CDR3 protein has one entry. Here the sample spans around 70,000 distinct CDR3 sequences, approximately 93% being singletons. The study sequenced TCR beta in blood CD8+ and CD4+ T cells. The patients who served as multiple sclerosis controls were treatment-naive and had stable or active relapsing-remitting disease that fulfilled the revised McDonald criteria. The authors negatively isolated CD8+ and CD4+ T cells and FACS-enriched TEMRA cells.

The data derive from a study of CD8 T cells in Susac syndrome. This chain connects TRBV13 to TRBJ2-3; tentatively, D is TRBD1 (5 bases). Material for sequencing was CD8+ T cells from PBMCs. This clonotype was obtained from a human donor with multiple sclerosis. The CDR3 DNA reads TGTGCCAGCAGCACCCAGGGATCCTCATATACGCAGTATTTT. Protein product: CASSTQGSSYTQYF.